This T cell receptor (beta chain) was observed in a study of radiotherapy plus CTLA-4 blockade in lung cancer. This table comes from immunoSEQ multiplex PCR, and its TCRdb copy is limited to in-frame clones, with some not included. The top ten clones hold around 8.8% of a sample with about 60,000 clones, around 74% of them seen once. The V end was cut by 4 bases, the J end by 1 base, with 7 bases between. The CDR3 runs to 14 residues. Germline V gives CDR1 LNHDA, CDR2 SQIVND (reference sequence). The sequencing here drew on peripheral blood, taken from a patient treated with radiotherapy plus ipilimumab. The V gene is TRBV19, the J gene TRBJ2-2; D not resolved. The receptor's source is a human donor with non-small cell lung cancer whose response to radiotherapy plus ipilimumab could not be evaluated. CDR3 sequence: CASSKAVNTGELFF. CDR3 coding DNA: TGTGCCAGTAGTAAAGCTGTGAACACCGGGGAGCTGTTTTTT.